The rows below give T cell receptor beta chains drawn from one sample of a study of Graves' ophthalmopathy and Graves' hyperthyroidism. TCRdb re-analysed the multiplex PCR reads in MiXCR, keeping a single row per CDR3 protein. The sample consists of over a million distinct CDR3 sequences, about two fifths of them appearing once. Sample: peripheral blood or thyroid tissue (not recorded which). The receptors were gathered from an adult man with Graves' hyperthyroidism. The CDR3 runs from the conserved cysteine through the conserved F or W. A D gene is named only where the DNA matches it firmly. Clone sizes are given selectively: once, few, many, or a class where the clone is expanded.

cdr3_length: 15; d_call: TRBD2; v_call: TRBV7-2; clone_size: many; j_call: TRBJ2-5; cdr3_nt: TGTGCCAGCAGCTTACTAGCGGGGGCCCAAGAGACCCAGTACTTC; cdr3_aa: CASSLLAGAQETQYF
cdr3_length: 19; d_call: .; v_call: TRBV5-6; clone_size: few; j_call: TRBJ1-3; cdr3_nt: TGTGCCAGCAGCAAAGAATATTCGGCAGGCCTTTACTCTGGAAACACCATATATTTT; cdr3_aa: CASSKEYSAGLYSGNTIYF
cdr3_length: 14; d_call: .; v_call: TRBV20-1; clone_size: .; j_call: TRBJ1-6; cdr3_nt: TGCAGTGCTAGTCTTGGGGAGACCGATTCACCCCTCCACTTT; cdr3_aa: CSASLGETDSPLHF
cdr3_length: 12; d_call: TRBD1; v_call: TRBV29-1; clone_size: .; j_call: TRBJ1-2; cdr3_nt: TGCAGCGCCGAGGGGACAGGCTATGGCTACACCTTC; cdr3_aa: CSAEGTGYGYTF
cdr3_length: 14; d_call: TRBD2; v_call: TRBV29-1; clone_size: .; j_call: TRBJ2-1; cdr3_nt: TGCAGCGTTGAACCTAGCGGGAGCCACAATGAGCAGTTCTTC; cdr3_aa: CSVEPSGSHNEQFF
cdr3_length: 14; d_call: .; v_call: TRBV10-3; clone_size: many; j_call: TRBJ1-5; cdr3_nt: TGTGCCATCAGTGGGGCTGGCAGCAATCAGCCCCAGCATTTT; cdr3_aa: CAISGAGSNQPQHF
cdr3_length: 12; d_call: .; v_call: TRBV11-2; clone_size: many; j_call: TRBJ1-1; cdr3_nt: TGTGCCAGCGCGGGAGGGGGGCAGGAAGCTTTCTTT; cdr3_aa: CASAGGGQEAFF
cdr3_length: 14; d_call: .; v_call: TRBV19; clone_size: many; j_call: TRBJ1-5; cdr3_nt: TGTGCCAGTAATCAGGACGGCTTGGGGCAGCCCCAGCATTTT; cdr3_aa: CASNQDGLGQPQHF
cdr3_length: 16; d_call: TRBD1; v_call: TRBV11-2; clone_size: many; j_call: TRBJ1-5; cdr3_nt: TGTGCCAGCAGCTTAGGTGACAGGGGGTCCGGTCAGCCCCAGCATTTT; cdr3_aa: CASSLGDRGSGQPQHF
cdr3_length: 14; d_call: .; v_call: TRBV7-2; clone_size: .; j_call: TRBJ2-1; cdr3_nt: TGTGCCAGCAGCTTAAGGGACTTAAACAATGAGCAGTTCTTC; cdr3_aa: CASSLRDLNNEQFF
cdr3_length: 14; d_call: .; v_call: TRBV25-1; clone_size: many; j_call: TRBJ2-5; cdr3_nt: TGTGCCAGCAGTGTTTGGGGAGGAGGAGAGACCCAGTACTTC; cdr3_aa: CASSVWGGGETQYF
cdr3_length: 16; d_call: TRBD1; v_call: TRBV6-5; clone_size: few; j_call: TRBJ1-2; cdr3_nt: TGTGCCAGCAGTTACTCTTCGGACAGGACTAACTATGGCTACACCTTC; cdr3_aa: CASSYSSDRTNYGYTF
cdr3_length: 12; d_call: .; v_call: TRBV6-5; clone_size: few; j_call: TRBJ1-2; cdr3_nt: TGTGCCAGCTACCGGGACAACTATGGCTACACCTTC; cdr3_aa: CASYRDNYGYTF
cdr3_length: 15; d_call: TRBD2; v_call: TRBV15; clone_size: many; j_call: TRBJ2-5; cdr3_nt: TGTGCCACCAGCAGTAGCGGGAGTTACGGAGAGACCCAGTACTTC; cdr3_aa: CATSSSGSYGETQYF
cdr3_length: 18; d_call: .; v_call: TRBV7-8; clone_size: many; j_call: TRBJ2-6; cdr3_nt: TGTGCCAGCAGCTTATTCGCCAGCCCGAGCTCTGGGGCCAACGTCCTGACTTTC; cdr3_aa: CASSLFASPSSGANVLTF
cdr3_length: 13; d_call: .; v_call: TRBV29-1; clone_size: many; j_call: TRBJ2-7; cdr3_nt: TGCAGCGCCTTGGACGAAGACGGGGCCGAGCAGTACTTC; cdr3_aa: CSALDEDGAEQYF
cdr3_length: 14; d_call: .; v_call: TRBV2; clone_size: many; j_call: TRBJ2-7; cdr3_nt: TGTGCCAGCAGTGTCTCCGCAGCCTCCTACGAGCAGTACTTC; cdr3_aa: CASSVSAASYEQYF
cdr3_length: 14; d_call: .; v_call: TRBV20-1; clone_size: .; j_call: TRBJ2-7; cdr3_nt: TGCAGTGCTAGGCCCCCGGGACGCGACAGCGAGCAGTACTTC; cdr3_aa: CSARPPGRDSEQYF
cdr3_length: 17; d_call: .; v_call: TRBV20-1; clone_size: .; j_call: TRBJ2-2; cdr3_nt: TGCAGTGCTAGAGATTGGGAGCGCTCCCTCGGGACCGGGGAGCTGTTTTTT; cdr3_aa: CSARDWERSLGTGELFF
cdr3_length: 15; d_call: TRBD1; v_call: TRBV7-9; clone_size: many; j_call: TRBJ2-5; cdr3_nt: TGTGCCAGCAGCTTCCCTACCAGGGGGCTGGAGACCCAGTACTTC; cdr3_aa: CASSFPTRGLETQYF
cdr3_length: 16; d_call: .; v_call: TRBV10-2; clone_size: .; j_call: TRBJ2-2; cdr3_nt: TGCGCCAGCAGTGCAGCGGTGGGGCCCTACACCGGGGAGCTGTTTTTT; cdr3_aa: CASSAAVGPYTGELFF
cdr3_length: 15; d_call: .; v_call: TRBV29-1; clone_size: few; j_call: TRBJ2-3; cdr3_nt: TGCAGCGTTGTAGAGGTCGGGGTAGCACCCGATACGCAGTATTTT; cdr3_aa: CSVVEVGVAPDTQYF
cdr3_length: 13; d_call: .; v_call: TRBV28; clone_size: .; j_call: TRBJ1-2; cdr3_nt: TGTGCCAGCAGTCGGGACTTTTTGCTTGGCTACACCTTC; cdr3_aa: CASSRDFLLGYTF
cdr3_length: 13; d_call: .; v_call: TRBV6-5; clone_size: .; j_call: TRBJ1-6; cdr3_nt: TGTGCCATAGCGCGGGCTTACGACTCACCCCTCCACTTT; cdr3_aa: CAIARAYDSPLHF
cdr3_length: 16; d_call: TRBD1; v_call: TRBV7-2; clone_size: .; j_call: TRBJ1-5; cdr3_nt: TGTGCCAGCAGAGGTTGGACAGGGGGGGGAAATCAGCCCCAGCATTTT; cdr3_aa: CASRGWTGGGNQPQHF
cdr3_length: 12; d_call: .; v_call: TRBV9; clone_size: many; j_call: TRBJ1-1; cdr3_nt: TGTGCCAGCAGGAGTTTGACCACTGAAGCTTTCTTT; cdr3_aa: CASRSLTTEAFF
cdr3_length: 14; d_call: TRBD1; v_call: TRBV14; clone_size: .; j_call: TRBJ1-6; cdr3_nt: TGTGCCAGCAGCAACCGGGACAGCCTTTCACCCCTCCACTTT; cdr3_aa: CASSNRDSLSPLHF
cdr3_length: 15; d_call: .; v_call: TRBV7-2; clone_size: .; j_call: TRBJ1-5; cdr3_nt: TGTGCCAGCAGCTTAGGGCAGCTACTGAATCAGCCCCAGCATTTT; cdr3_aa: CASSLGQLLNQPQHF
cdr3_length: 12; d_call: .; v_call: TRBV29-1; clone_size: few; j_call: TRBJ1-5; cdr3_nt: TGCAGTGCCCAGCACGGCAGTCAGCCCCAGCATTTT; cdr3_aa: CSAQHGSQPQHF
cdr3_length: 16; d_call: .; v_call: TRBV6-5; clone_size: .; j_call: TRBJ2-6; cdr3_nt: TGTGCCAGCAGTTCGCTGGGGGGGCAAGGGGCCAACGTCCTGACTTTC; cdr3_aa: CASSSLGGQGANVLTF
cdr3_length: 12; d_call: .; v_call: TRBV6-2/TRBV6-3; clone_size: .; j_call: TRBJ1-1; cdr3_nt: TGTGCCAGCACCGGACAGACCAGCTTTGCTTTCTTT; cdr3_aa: CASTGQTSFAFF
cdr3_length: 16; d_call: TRBD1; v_call: TRBV7-2; clone_size: .; j_call: TRBJ1-3; cdr3_nt: TGTGGCATAACCCGAGGGGCAGGGGGCCCCATGGACACCATATATTTT; cdr3_aa: CGITRGAGGPMDTIYF
cdr3_length: 16; d_call: .; v_call: TRBV7-9; clone_size: .; j_call: TRBJ2-5; cdr3_nt: TGTGCCAGCAGCTTAAAGGGCAGAACAACCCAGCAGACCCAGTACTTC; cdr3_aa: CASSLKGRTTQQTQYF
cdr3_length: 14; d_call: .; v_call: TRBV20-1; clone_size: many; j_call: TRBJ2-5; cdr3_nt: TGCAGTGCTAGATACACAGGGTTTCGGGAGACCCAGTACTTC; cdr3_aa: CSARYTGFRETQYF
cdr3_length: 12; d_call: TRBD1; v_call: TRBV10-3; clone_size: few; j_call: TRBJ2-3; cdr3_nt: TGTGCCACCGGACAGGGCTCAGATACGCAGTATTTT; cdr3_aa: CATGQGSDTQYF
cdr3_length: 15; d_call: .; v_call: TRBV19; clone_size: few; j_call: TRBJ2-2; cdr3_nt: TGTGCCGCCTCCAAAGGGAACCACAGAAACGGGGAGCTGTTTTTT; cdr3_aa: CAASKGNHRNGELFF
cdr3_length: 13; d_call: .; v_call: TRBV20-1; clone_size: many; j_call: TRBJ1-6; cdr3_nt: TGCAGTGCTGGGGACACCAATAATTCACCCCTCCACTTT; cdr3_aa: CSAGDTNNSPLHF
cdr3_length: 15; d_call: .; v_call: TRBV7-8; clone_size: many; j_call: TRBJ1-5; cdr3_nt: TGTGCCAGCAGCTTAGCGTTGGAGGGCAATCAGCCCCAGCATTTT; cdr3_aa: CASSLALEGNQPQHF
cdr3_length: 15; d_call: .; v_call: TRBV12-3/TRBV12-4; clone_size: .; j_call: TRBJ2-2; cdr3_nt: TGTGCCAGCCTTTCCGGGGCCTCGAACACCGGGGAGCTGTTTTTT; cdr3_aa: CASLSGASNTGELFF
cdr3_length: 14; d_call: TRBD1; v_call: TRBV20-1; clone_size: many; j_call: TRBJ2-7; cdr3_nt: TGCAGTGCTCTACCCAGGGACAGGTCTGACGAGCAGTACTTC; cdr3_aa: CSALPRDRSDEQYF
cdr3_length: 14; d_call: .; v_call: TRBV10-3; clone_size: many; j_call: TRBJ1-6; cdr3_nt: TGTGCCATCAGTGGACCGGACAATGGTTCACCCCTCCACTTT; cdr3_aa: CAISGPDNGSPLHF
cdr3_length: 15; d_call: .; v_call: TRBV7-9; clone_size: few; j_call: TRBJ2-7; cdr3_nt: TGTGCCAGCAGCTTACCACAGAGACCTTACTACGAGCAGTACTTC; cdr3_aa: CASSLPQRPYYEQYF
cdr3_length: 15; d_call: .; v_call: TRBV10-3; clone_size: .; j_call: TRBJ2-7; cdr3_nt: TGTGCCATCAGTTACTTGGGACACGGATACTACGAGCAGTACTTC; cdr3_aa: CAISYLGHGYYEQYF
cdr3_length: 17; d_call: .; v_call: TRBV14; clone_size: .; j_call: TRBJ1-1; cdr3_nt: TGTGCCAGCAGCCAATCCGGATTTTGGACGGTGAACACTGAAGCTTTCTTT; cdr3_aa: CASSQSGFWTVNTEAFF
cdr3_length: 14; d_call: .; v_call: TRBV4-1; clone_size: .; j_call: TRBJ1-1; cdr3_nt: TGCGCCAGCAGCCAAGTGGGGGATTGGACTGAAGCTTTCTTT; cdr3_aa: CASSQVGDWTEAFF
cdr3_length: 14; d_call: TRBD1; v_call: TRBV29-1; clone_size: .; j_call: TRBJ1-1; cdr3_nt: TGCAGCGGGACAGGGGGGCGCGGGGGAACTGAAGCTTTCTTT; cdr3_aa: CSGTGGRGGTEAFF
cdr3_length: 11; d_call: .; v_call: TRBV6-5; clone_size: many; j_call: TRBJ1-6; cdr3_nt: TGTGCCAGCAGCCAAAATTCACCCCTCCACTTT; cdr3_aa: CASSQNSPLHF
cdr3_length: 16; d_call: .; v_call: TRBV19; clone_size: .; j_call: TRBJ2-3; cdr3_nt: TGTGCCAGTAGTCGTGGGGCAGCGGAGCTCACAGATACGCAGTATTTT; cdr3_aa: CASSRGAAELTDTQYF